The next 23 T cell receptor beta chains were all read from a single sample in a study of shared clonotypes between healthy human individuals. Only in-frame clones appear in the TCRdb table, and some are missing; sequencing was by immunoSEQ multiplex PCR. The sample carries around 2.1 million clones, about 92% recorded once. Terminally differentiated effector memory CD45RA+ cells were excluded by CCR7 positive selection of CD45RO-negative cells. Sequencing used naive CD8+ T cells from PBMCs. The receptors come from a young man in good health. Some clones in this sample may be carry-over from other donors' samples.

The J gene is TRBJ2-2, the V gene TRBV9; 7 bases match TRBD1. The V segment lost 4 bases and the J segment 5 bases; nucleotides outside the gene matches: 8. The CDR3 extends over 15 amino acids. The germline gives CDR1 SGDLS, CDR2 YYNGEE. Here the CDR3 DNA reads TGTGCCAGCAGCCCCTCTTACAGGGGAACCGGGGAGCTGTTTTTT. This gives the protein CASSPSYRGTGELFF.

The rearrangement links TRBV6-5 to TRBJ1-5; no clear D. This CDR3 region has 14 residues. V lost 0 bases, J lost 5 bases, and 8 bases lay in between. Germline loops: CDR1 MNHEY, CDR2 SVGAGI. The CDR3 DNA reads as TGTGCCAGCAGTTACTCGGACCGATATCAGCCCCAGCATTTT. Amino acid sequence: CASSYSDRYQPQHF.

The genes are TRBV27 and TRBJ2-7, with 8 bases lining up with TRBD2. Germline values: CDR1 MNHEY, CDR2 SMNVEV (reference sequence). The CDR3 is 15 residues long. The V segment lost 5 bases and the J segment 0 bases; nucleotides outside the gene matches: 6. The CDR3 DNA follows: TGTGCCAGCAGTCTGACTAGCGATAGCTCCTACGAGCAGTACTTC. Amino acid sequence: CASSLTSDSSYEQYF.

The count of this clone is one. CDR3: CATSSDTTPFGEQFF. DNA of the CDR3: TGTGCCACCAGCAGTGATACGACCCCGTTCGGTGAGCAGTTCTTC. The rearrangement joins TRBV15 to TRBJ2-1, with unresolved D. The germline V gene has CDR1 LNHNV and CDR2 YYDKDF (reference sequence). This CDR3 has 15 residues. V lost 3 bases and J 9 bases, leaving 18 bases between the germline ends.

The gene calls are TRBV7-9 and TRBJ1-2, with D maybe TRBD1 (6 bases). The CDR3 length is 12 residues. The germline V gene has CDR1 SEHNR and CDR2 FQNEAQ (reference sequence). V was clipped by 2 bases and J by 8 bases, with 9 bases between them. The chain's CDR3 is CASSLSGQGYTF. The CDR3 DNA is TGTGCCAGCAGCTTAAGTGGACAGGGCTACACCTTC.

The gene calls are TRBV27 and TRBJ1-1; TRBD1 is a possible D gene (5 bases). This CDR3 has 13 residues. Germline assignment: CDR1 MNHEY and CDR2 SMNVEV (reference sequence). V was shortened by 3 bases and J by 6 bases, with 11 bases between the two germline ends. The CDR3 is CASSFGAGPEAFF. CDR3 nucleotides: TGTGCCAGCAGTTTTGGGGCGGGCCCTGAAGCTTTCTTT.

The chain combines TRBV6-5 with TRBJ2-3, with 10 bases matching TRBD2. The CDR3 contains 16 residues. V dropped 0 bases and J dropped 3; count of bases not matched to a gene: 3. CDR1 is MNHEY and CDR2 is SVGAGI in the germline V gene. Here the CDR3 reads CASSYSASGRTDTQYF. The CDR3 DNA reads as TGTGCCAGCAGTTACTCGGCTAGCGGGAGAACAGATACGCAGTATTTT.

J is TRBJ1-1 and V is TRBV6-1, with D perhaps TRBD1 (5 bases). The length of the CDR3 is 15 residues. CDR1 is MNHNS, CDR2 SASEGT, per germline. V was trimmed by 2 bases and J by 5 bases, leaving 15 bases between them. CDR3 sequence: CASSERRDPRTEAFF. CDR3 coding DNA: TGTGCCAGCAGTGAACGCCGGGACCCTAGAACTGAAGCTTTCTTT.

The genes are TRBV28 and TRBJ2-3, with D unclear. The CDR3 length is 13 residues. Deletions cut 1 base from V and 5 bases from J, with 7 bases between. CDR1 and CDR2 from the germline V gene are MDHEN and SYDVKM. CDR3 protein: CASSLFWVDTQYF. The DNA of the CDR3 is TGTGCCAGCAGTTTATTTTGGGTAGATACGCAGTATTTT.

This clone occurred a few times. The sample has other DNA sequences that encode this CDR3 too. The gene calls are TRBV30 and TRBJ1-1; tentative D call: TRBD1 (5 bases). V was pared by 3 bases and J by 5 bases, with 13 bases between. CDR1 and CDR2 from the germline V gene are GTSNPN and SVGIG (reference sequence). The CDR3 is 13 residues long. The CDR3 reads CAWSIGAGTEAFF. The CDR3 DNA follows: TGTGCCTGGAGCATCGGGGCAGGTACTGAAGCTTTCTTT. The entire variable domain, with the rest obtained from reference TRBV30 and TRBJ1-1, is as follows: SQTIHQWPATLVQPVGSPLSLECTVEGTSNPNLYWYRQAAGRGLQLLFYSVGIGQISSEVPQNLSASRPQDRQFILSSKKLLLSDSGFYLCAWSIGAGTEAFFGQGTRLTVV.

The rearrangement uses TRBV15 and TRBJ1-3; TRBD1 matches at 11 bases. With V trimmed by 5 bases and J by 6 bases, 9 bases remained unmatched. CDR3 size: 16 residues. The germline V gene encodes CDR1 LNHNV and CDR2 YYDKDF (reference sequence). For the CDR3, the DNA is TGTGCCACCAGCGCGGATCGGGGACAGGGGGAAAACACCATATATTTT. It codes for CATSADRGQGENTIYF.

This rearrangement joins TRBV11-2 to TRBJ2-1, with 10 nucleotides matching TRBD2. The CDR3 spans 18 residues. J was trimmed by 7 bases and V by 5 bases; bases with no gene match: 17. Germline V CDR1 and CDR2: SGHAT, FQNNGV. CDR3 residues: CASSENPGLATVGNEQFF. In DNA, the CDR3 is TGTGCCAGCAGCGAAAACCCGGGACTAGCGACGGTGGGGAATGAGCAGTTCTTC.

This sequence joins TRBV19 and TRBJ2-1; no clear D gene. Looked up from germline, CDR1 is LNHDA and CDR2 is SQIVND (reference sequence). Trimming pared 1 base from V and 6 bases from J, leaving 7 bases between. This CDR3 has 13 amino acids. CDR3 amino acids: CASSIASGNEQFF. The CDR3 bases are TGTGCCAGTAGTATAGCCTCAGGCAATGAGCAGTTCTTC.

The rearrangement links TRBV21-1 to TRBJ2-3; the table's D gene call, TRBD1, was not cross checked with the DNA. TRBV21-1 is given as a pseudogene. This CDR3 is built from 19 residues. The CDR3 is CASSKMKTRRDSSTDTQYF. CDR3 nucleotides: TGTGCCAGCAGCAAAATGAAAACACGCCGGGACAGTAGCACAGATACGCAGTATTTT.

The genes are TRBV30 and TRBJ1-1, with D perhaps TRBD1 (6 bases). CDR3 length: 13 residues. V was shortened by 7 bases and J by 1 base, with 13 bases between the two germline ends. From germline, CDR1 is GTSNPN and CDR2 SVGIG (reference sequence). The CDR3 sequence: CASTTGRNTEAFF. The CDR3 DNA reads as TGTGCCTCTACGACAGGTCGGAACACTGAAGCTTTCTTT. Based on the CDR3 plus reference TRBV30 and TRBJ1-1, the full variable domain is SQTIHQWPATLVQPVGSPLSLECTVEGTSNPNLYWYRQAAGRGLQLLFYSVGIGQISSEVPQNLSASRPQDRQFILSSKKLLLSDSGFYLCASTTGRNTEAFFGQGTRLTVV.

This chain links TRBV25-1 with TRBJ2-5; tentatively, D is TRBD2 (6 bases). The CDR3 loop spans 14 amino acids. Germline V gene sequence: CDR1 MGHDK, CDR2 SYGVNS. V lost 3 bases and J 5 bases, leaving 13 bases between the germline ends. In DNA, the CDR3 is TGTGCCAGCAGTGATAGGCGGGGCGCGGAGACCCAGTACTTC. The encoded protein is CASSDRRGAETQYF.

This chain links TRBV27 with TRBJ2-7; D unresolved. Looked up from germline, CDR1 is MNHEY and CDR2 is SMNVEV (reference sequence). The CDR3 covers 12 residues. Trimming shortened V by 8 bases and J by 2 bases, and 10 bases separated the two germline ends. The CDR3: CASGYTTYEQYF. The CDR3 bases are TGTGCCAGCGGCTACACCACCTACGAGCAGTACTTC.

CDR3 nucleotides: TGTGCCAGCAGCTTAGGCGGGAGGGAGGGTGAGCAGTTCTTC. This codes for CASSLGGREGEQFF. The chain has TRBV7-6 and TRBJ2-1, with TRBD2 identical over 9 bases. The CDR3 extends over 14 amino acids. The germline CDR1 and CDR2 sequences are SGHVS and FNYEAQ. V lost 1 base, J lost 9 bases, and 4 bases stayed unmatched.

This clone was seen once. The rearrangement links TRBV29-1 to TRBJ2-5, with TRBD2 as a possible D gene (5 bases). Germline V gene data show CDR1 as SQVTM and CDR2 as ANQGSEA. V lost 5 bases to trimming and J lost 11 bases, with 18 bases between them. The CDR3 consists of 12 residues. DNA for the CDR3: TGCAGCGTTATAGCCGCCGCGAGGGAGCAGTACTTC. This encodes CSVIAAAREQYF.

This rearrangement joins TRBV9 to TRBJ2-3; D is unresolved. The CDR3 is 15 residues long. V lost 6 bases and J 1 base, leaving 15 bases between the germline ends. Germline V gene sequence: CDR1 SGDLS, CDR2 YYNGEE. The CDR3 spells CASKGFTGGTDTQYF. CDR3 DNA: TGTGCCAGCAAAGGGTTCACGGGTGGCACAGATACGCAGTATTTT.

The chain has TRBV7-8 and TRBJ2-7; 11 bases map to TRBD2. Germline V gives CDR1 SGHVS, CDR2 FQNEAQ. This CDR3 region has 15 residues. V trimming: 5 bases; J trimming: 7 bases; junction bases outside the gene matches: 10. The CDR3, as DNA: TGTGCCAGCAGCCCGACTAGCGGGACATTCCGGGAGCAGTACTTC. Translated: CASSPTSGTFREQYF.

Regarding this clone: The same CDR3 arises from other DNA sequences in this sample as well. The gene calls are TRBV19 and TRBJ2-3, with D tentatively TRBD1 (6 bases). The germline gives CDR1 LNHDA, CDR2 SQIVND (reference sequence). Trimming took 1 base from V and 0 from J, leaving 8 bases between them. The CDR3 loop spans 15 amino acids. The CDR3 is CASSIVGGSTDTQYF. Here the CDR3 DNA reads TGTGCCAGTAGTATAGTTGGGGGCAGCACAGATACGCAGTATTTT.

The rearrangement links TRBV9 to TRBJ2-3; tentative D call: TRBD1 (7 bases). The CDR3 is made up of 16 amino acids. In germline, CDR1 is SGDLS, CDR2 YYNGEE. The ends were cut back, 0 bases at V and 1 base at J, with 12 bases in the middle. The CDR3 protein is CASSVGLGGRTDTQYF. The CDR3 DNA reads TGTGCCAGCAGCGTAGGACTAGGGGGCCGCACAGATACGCAGTATTTT.